This is a list of T cell receptor beta chains from one sample in a study of T cells in Graves' hyperthyroidism and ophthalmopathy. Using its own MiXCR run on the multiplex PCR reads, TCRdb lists one record per CDR3 protein. The sample has under 300,000 distinct CDR3 sequences, approximately 14% seen once; the top ten hold 30%. The sample was blood. Source of these receptors: a woman in her 50s with Graves' hyperthyroidism that later progressed to Graves' ophthalmopathy. Both conserved end residues are trimmed from each CDR3.

j_gene: TRBJ2-5
v_gene: TRBV2
CDR3aa: ASSGEGGETQY

j_gene: TRBJ1-4
v_gene: TRBV4-1
CDR3aa: ASSPSSGTGHEKLF

j_gene: TRBJ2-2
v_gene: TRBV7-9
CDR3aa: ASSFDRGQLF

j_gene: TRBJ2-3
v_gene: TRBV19
CDR3aa: ASSISGGTDTQY

j_gene: TRBJ1-6
v_gene: TRBV18
CDR3aa: ASSPSSGNSPLH

j_gene: TRBJ1-2
v_gene: TRBV7-9
CDR3aa: ASSLGAGTGYT

j_gene: TRBJ2-7
v_gene: TRBV6-1
CDR3aa: ASSWTSGRADEQY

j_gene: TRBJ1-2
v_gene: TRBV20-1
CDR3aa: SAVGQGRPDYGYT

j_gene: TRBJ2-1
v_gene: TRBV27
CDR3aa: ASRGPLGSNEQF

j_gene: TRBJ2-2
v_gene: TRBV2
CDR3aa: ASSEARRDRVAGELF

j_gene: TRBJ2-1
v_gene: TRBV10-2
CDR3aa: ASSDLAGNEQF

j_gene: TRBJ1-1
v_gene: TRBV7-9
CDR3aa: ASSSGRAEAF

j_gene: TRBJ2-7
v_gene: TRBV14
CDR3aa: ASSRWNAEQY

j_gene: TRBJ1-5
v_gene: TRBV3-1
CDR3aa: ASSQDPPGSNQPQH

j_gene: TRBJ2-7
v_gene: TRBV19
CDR3aa: ASSIVKAPSYEQY

j_gene: TRBJ1-3
v_gene: TRBV5-1
CDR3aa: ASSGDTSGNTIY

j_gene: TRBJ2-5
v_gene: TRBV7-9
CDR3aa: AFGGGPMA

j_gene: TRBJ1-1
v_gene: TRBV10-3
CDR3aa: AISTGGWGTEAF

j_gene: TRBJ2-7
v_gene: TRBV5-5
CDR3aa: ASTSEAHSYEQY

j_gene: TRBJ1-2
v_gene: TRBV7-9
CDR3aa: ASSPDRDIGYT

j_gene: TRBJ1-1
v_gene: TRBV29-1
CDR3aa: SVLSNTEAF

j_gene: TRBJ1-5
v_gene: TRBV6-5
CDR3aa: ASSYSSAGGQPQH

j_gene: TRBJ1-4
v_gene: TRBV5-1
CDR3aa: ASRRGAPTNEKLF

j_gene: TRBJ2-1
v_gene: TRBV2
CDR3aa: ASSEHGYNEQF

j_gene: TRBJ2-1
v_gene: TRBV20-1
CDR3aa: SALAGGPTRHEQF

j_gene: TRBJ2-7
v_gene: TRBV18
CDR3aa: ASSPRQAVGFEQY

j_gene: TRBJ2-1
v_gene: TRBV6-1
CDR3aa: ASSEVPRDEQF

j_gene: TRBJ2-4
v_gene: TRBV20-1
CDR3aa: SAREHGLVGERAKNIQY

j_gene: TRBJ1-4
v_gene: TRBV13
CDR3aa: ASSLRGGSATNEKLF